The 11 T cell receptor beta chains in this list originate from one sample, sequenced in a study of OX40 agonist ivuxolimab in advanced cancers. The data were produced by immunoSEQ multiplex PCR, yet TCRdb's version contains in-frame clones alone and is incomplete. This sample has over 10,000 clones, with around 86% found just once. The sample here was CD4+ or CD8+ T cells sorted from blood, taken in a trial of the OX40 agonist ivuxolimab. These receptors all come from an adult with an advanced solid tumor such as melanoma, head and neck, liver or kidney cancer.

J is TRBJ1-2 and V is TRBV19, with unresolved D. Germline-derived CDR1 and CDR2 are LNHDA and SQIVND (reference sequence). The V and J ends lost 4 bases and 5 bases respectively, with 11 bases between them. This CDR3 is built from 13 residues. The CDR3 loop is CASSTGGSYGYTF. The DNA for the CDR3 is TGTGCCAGTAGTACCGGTGGGAGTTATGGCTACACCTTC.

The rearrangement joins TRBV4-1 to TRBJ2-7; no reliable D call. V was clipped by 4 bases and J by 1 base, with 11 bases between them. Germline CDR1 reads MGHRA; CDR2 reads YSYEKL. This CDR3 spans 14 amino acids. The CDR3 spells CASSPGPRSYEQYF. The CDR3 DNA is TGCGCCAGCAGCCCTGGACCTAGATCCTACGAGCAGTACTTC.

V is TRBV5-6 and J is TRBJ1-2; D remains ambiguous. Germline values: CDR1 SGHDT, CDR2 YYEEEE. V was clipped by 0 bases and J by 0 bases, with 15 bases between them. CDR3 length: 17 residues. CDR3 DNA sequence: TGTGCCAGCAGCTTGGCCCTGGGTGCGGGAGCTAACTATGGCTACACCTTC. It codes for CASSLALGAGANYGYTF.

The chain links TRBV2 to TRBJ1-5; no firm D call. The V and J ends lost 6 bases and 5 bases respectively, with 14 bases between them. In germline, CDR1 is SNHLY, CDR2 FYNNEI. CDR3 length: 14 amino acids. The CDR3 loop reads CASRAGPTHQPQHF. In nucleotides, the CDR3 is TGTGCCAGCAGGGCAGGACCGACCCATCAGCCCCAGCATTTT. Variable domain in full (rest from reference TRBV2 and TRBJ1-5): EPEVTQTPSHQVTQMGQEVILRCVPISNHLYFYWYRQILGQKVEFLVSFYNNEISEKSEIFDDQFSVERPDGSNFTLKIRSTKLEDSAMYFCASRAGPTHQPQHFGDGTRLSIL.

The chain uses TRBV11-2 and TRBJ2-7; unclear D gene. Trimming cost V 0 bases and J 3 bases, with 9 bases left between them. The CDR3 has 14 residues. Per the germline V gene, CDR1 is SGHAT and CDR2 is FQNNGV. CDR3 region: CASSLDDGRYEQYF. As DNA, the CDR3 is TGTGCCAGCAGCTTAGATGACGGGCGCTACGAGCAGTACTTC.

CDR3 DNA sequence: TGTGCCAGCAGTTCCCGGACAGGGGGCGCTCACACTGAAGCTTTCTTT. It specifies CASSSRTGGAHTEAFF. The chain carries TRBV28 and TRBJ1-1; 11 bases line up with TRBD1. V shed 4 bases, J shed 3 bases, and the junction held 7 bases outside the gene matches. The CDR3 runs to 16 residues. In germline, CDR1 is MDHEN, CDR2 SYDVKM.

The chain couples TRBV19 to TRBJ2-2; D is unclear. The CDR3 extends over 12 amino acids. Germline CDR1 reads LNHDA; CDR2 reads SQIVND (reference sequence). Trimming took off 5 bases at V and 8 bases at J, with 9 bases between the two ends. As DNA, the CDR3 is TGTGCCAGTAGTCTCGGTGGTGGGGAGCTGTTTTTT. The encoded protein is CASSLGGGELFF.

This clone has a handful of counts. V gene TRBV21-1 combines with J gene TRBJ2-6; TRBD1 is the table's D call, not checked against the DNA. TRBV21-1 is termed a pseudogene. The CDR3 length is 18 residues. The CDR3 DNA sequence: TGTGCCAGCAGCCCGCAACACGTAAAAAGCTCTGGGGCCAACGTCCTGACTTTC. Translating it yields CASSPQHVKSSGANVLTF.

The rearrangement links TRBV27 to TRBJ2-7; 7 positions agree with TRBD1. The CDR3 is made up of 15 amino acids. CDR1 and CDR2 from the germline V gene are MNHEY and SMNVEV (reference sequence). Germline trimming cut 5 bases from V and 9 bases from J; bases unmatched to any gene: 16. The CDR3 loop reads CASSNYRGVPTRQYF. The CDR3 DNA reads TGTGCCAGCAGTAATTACAGGGGAGTACCTACGAGGCAGTACTTC.

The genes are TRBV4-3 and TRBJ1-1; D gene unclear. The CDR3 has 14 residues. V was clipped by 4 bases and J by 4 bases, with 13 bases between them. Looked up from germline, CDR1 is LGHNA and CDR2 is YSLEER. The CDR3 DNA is TGCGCCAGCAGCCGCATGAACCAAGCCACTGAAGCTTTCTTT. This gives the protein CASSRMNQATEAFF.

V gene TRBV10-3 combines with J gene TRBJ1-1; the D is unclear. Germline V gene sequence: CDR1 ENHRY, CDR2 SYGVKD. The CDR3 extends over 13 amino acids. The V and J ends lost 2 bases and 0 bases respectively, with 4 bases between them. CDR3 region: CAISERVNTEAFF. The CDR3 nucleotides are TGTGCCATCAGTGAGAGGGTGAACACTGAAGCTTTCTTT.